The next 13 T cell receptor beta chains were all read from a single sample in a study of CD8 T cells in Susac syndrome. The RNA, roughly 0.45 to 1 ug, was put through reverse transcription using random hexamers. TCRdb re-called the immunoSEQ multiplex PCR reads through MiXCR, storing one row per CDR3 protein. The repertoire holds 250,000 to 300,000 distinct CDR3 sequences, with about 88% as singletons. The sample consisted of CD8+ T cells from PBMCs. These receptors were taken from a human donor with multiple sclerosis.

The rearrangement uses TRBV14 and TRBJ2-3, with D unclear. This CDR3 is 17 amino acids long. CDR1 and CDR2 (germline): SGHDN, FVKESK. V gave up 4 bases and J gave up 4 bases, with 21 bases separating them. The CDR3 DNA sequence: TGTGCCAGCAGCCCTGGTCGCGTCGGACGTACCCCAGATACGCAGTATTTT. It encodes CASSPGRVGRTPDTQYF.

As DNA, the CDR3 is TGTGCCACCAGCAGAGATAGAGGACTTAATGAAAAACTGTTTTTT. Protein sequence: CATSRDRGLNEKLFF. The V call is TRBV15, the J call TRBJ1-4; D gene unclear. Germline V lookup: CDR1 LNHNV, CDR2 YYDKDF (reference sequence). CDR3 size: 15 residues. V lost 0 bases to trimming and J lost 4 bases, with 9 bases between them.

The chain combines TRBV7-8 with TRBJ1-6; D is ambiguous. Germline CDR1 and CDR2: SGHVS and FQNEAQ. The CDR3 is made up of 14 amino acids. The ends were cut back, 5 bases at V and 8 bases at J, with 13 bases in the middle. This CDR3 reads CASSAPDWDSPLHF. The CDR3 coding sequence is TGTGCCAGCAGCGCGCCCGATTGGGATTCACCCCTCCACTTT.

The rearrangement joins TRBV27 to TRBJ2-3; tentative D call: TRBD2 (6 bases). Germline-derived CDR1 and CDR2 are MNHEY and SMNVEV (reference sequence). V shed 8 bases and J shed 4 bases, with 16 bases lying between them. This CDR3 spans 14 amino acids. The CDR3 here is CASVRRGIPDTQYF. In DNA, the CDR3 is TGTGCCAGCGTCCGTCGGGGGATCCCAGATACGCAGTATTTT.

The chain has TRBV28 and TRBJ2-3; 12 positions agree with TRBD2. The CDR3 has 20 amino acids. Germline V gene lookup returns CDR1 MDHEN and CDR2 SYDVKM. V trimming: 0 bases; J trimming: 0 bases; junction bases outside the gene matches: 10. The CDR3 DNA reads as TGTGCCAGCAGTTTATGGCGACTAGCGGGAGAAAGGACTAGCACAGATACGCAGTATTTT. Its translation is CASSLWRLAGERTSTDTQYF.

This clonotype was detected a few times. This chain's CDR3 is CASSQQGFSGYTF. The CDR3 DNA sequence: TGCGCCAGCAGCCAGCAGGGATTTAGTGGCTACACCTTC. This chain joins TRBV4-1 and TRBJ1-2, with TRBD1 as a possible D gene (5 bases). This CDR3 spans 13 amino acids. Germline V gives CDR1 MGHRA, CDR2 YSYEKL. Trimming took 3 bases from V and 7 from J, leaving 12 bases between them.

CDR3 sequence (DNA): TGTGCCAGCAGCGACCCTAGCAGACCTTCCGATGGGGATGAGCAGTTCTTC. Its protein product is CASSDPSRPSDGDEQFF. The chain couples TRBV9 to TRBJ2-1; a weak D match, TRBD2 (5 bases). V lost 3 bases, J lost 8 bases, and 24 bases lay in between. Germline loops: CDR1 SGDLS, CDR2 YYNGEE. The CDR3 runs 17 residues. Using reference TRBV9 and TRBJ2-1 for the parts outside the CDR3, the full variable domain is DSGVTQTPKHLITATGQRVTLRCSPRSGDLSVYWYQQSLDQGLQFLIQYYNGEERAKGNILERFSAQQFPDLHSELNLSSLELGDSALYFCASSDPSRPSDGDEQFFGPGTRLTVL.

Regarding this clonotype: At one of its ends the junction is not consistent with the germline gene, which may arise from a read error. V is TRBV6-5 and J is TRBJ2-7, with a tentative D call TRBD1 (8 bases). Germline V gives CDR1 MNHEY, CDR2 SVGAGI. This CDR3 has 16 amino acids. CDR3 coding DNA: TGTGCCAGCAGTGACTCCGGACAGGGAGGGCCCTACGAGCAGTACTTC. Protein sequence: CASSDSGQGGPYEQYF.

The rearrangement uses TRBV30 and TRBJ2-3; 7 bases align to TRBD2. The CDR3 spans 18 residues. Unmatched junction bases numbered 20, after V lost 6 bases and J lost 2 bases. Germline V gene sequence: CDR1 GTSNPN, CDR2 SVGIG (reference sequence). CDR3 DNA sequence: TGTGCCTGCCATTTGAGAGCGGGAACCACCATTCACACAGATACGCAGTATTTT. Protein product: CACHLRAGTTIHTDTQYF. The full variable domain, in which reference TRBV30 and TRBJ2-3 provide the parts outside the CDR3, is SQTIHQWPATLVQPVGSPLSLECTVEGTSNPNLYWYRQAAGRGLQLLFYSVGIGQISSEVPQNLSASRPQDRQFILSSKKLLLSDSGFYLCACHLRAGTTIHTDTQYFGPGTRLTVL.

This chain links TRBV27 with TRBJ2-3; the D gene could be TRBD1 or TRBD2 (5 bases each). This CDR3 is built from 13 residues. V lost 8 bases and J 7 bases, leaving 16 bases between the germline ends. Germline loops: CDR1 MNHEY, CDR2 SMNVEV (reference sequence). This CDR3 is CASRDGLGYTQYF. For the CDR3, the DNA is TGTGCCAGCCGGGACGGTCTCGGGTATACGCAGTATTTT.

This chain joins TRBV27 and TRBJ2-2; the D is unclear. Germline CDR1 reads MNHEY; CDR2 reads SMNVEV (reference sequence). V was clipped by 2 bases and J by 6 bases, with 7 bases between them. The CDR3 loop spans 13 amino acids. In DNA form, the CDR3 reads TGTGCCAGCAGTTTAGGTAGCCCCGGGGAGCTGTTTTTT. It encodes CASSLGSPGELFF.

The chain employs TRBV3-1 and TRBJ2-1, with D perhaps matching TRBD1 (6 bases). V was cut by 1 base and J by 4 bases, with 11 bases left in between. Germline CDR1 is LGHDT and CDR2 is YNNKEL (reference sequence). This CDR3 region has 15 residues. CDR3: CASSQVSGAYNEQFF. The DNA of the CDR3 is TGTGCCAGCAGCCAAGTTTCAGGGGCTTACAATGAGCAGTTCTTC.

The chain joins TRBV28 to TRBJ2-2, with 10 bases fitting TRBD2. This CDR3 contains 15 residues. The J segment lost 8 bases and the V segment lost 5 bases, leaving 8 bases of the junction unmatched. From germline, CDR1 is MDHEN and CDR2 SYDVKM. CDR3 DNA: TGTGCCAGCAGTCTTAGCGGGAGGAGGGCTGGGGAGCTGTTTTTT. Encoded protein: CASSLSGRRAGELFF.